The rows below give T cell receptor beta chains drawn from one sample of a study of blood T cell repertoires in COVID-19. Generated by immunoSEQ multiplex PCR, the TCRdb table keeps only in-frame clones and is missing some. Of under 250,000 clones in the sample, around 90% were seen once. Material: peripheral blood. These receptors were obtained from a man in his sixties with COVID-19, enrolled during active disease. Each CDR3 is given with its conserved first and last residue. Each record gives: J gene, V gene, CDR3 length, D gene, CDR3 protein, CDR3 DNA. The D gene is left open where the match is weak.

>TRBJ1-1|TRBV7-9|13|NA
CASSGGMNTEAFF
TGTGCCAGCAGCGGGGGCATGAACACTGAAGCTTTCTTT
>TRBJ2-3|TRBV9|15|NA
CASSATSGVTDTQYF
TGTGCCAGCAGCGCTACCTCAGGGGTCACAGATACGCAGTATTTT
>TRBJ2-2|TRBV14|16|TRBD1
CASSHRGQSNTGELFF
TGTGCCAGCAGCCATAGGGGACAGAGTAACACCGGGGAGCTGTTTTTT
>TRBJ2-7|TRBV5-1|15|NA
CASSLEGTALSEQYF
TGCGCCAGCAGCTTGGAAGGGACTGCCCTCTCCGAGCAGTACTTC
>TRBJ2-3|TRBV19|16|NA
CASSIDRGSVTDTQYF
TGTGCCAGTAGTATAGATCGAGGTAGCGTCACAGATACGCAGTATTTT
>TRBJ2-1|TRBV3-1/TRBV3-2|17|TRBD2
CASSQETSGRSYNEQFF
TGTGCCAGCAGCCAAGAAACTAGCGGGAGGTCCTACAATGAGCAGTTCTTC
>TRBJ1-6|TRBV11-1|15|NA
CASSFDGQGNSPLHF
TGTGCCAGCAGCTTTGATGGCCAGGGCAATTCACCCCTCCACTTT
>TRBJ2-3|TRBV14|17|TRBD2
CASSQEALAGLSDTQYF
TGTGCCAGCAGCCAAGAGGCGCTAGCGGGGCTCTCAGATACGCAGTATTTT
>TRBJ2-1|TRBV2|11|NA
CASSSEDEQFF
TGTGCCAGCAGTTCCGAGGATGAGCAGTTCTTC
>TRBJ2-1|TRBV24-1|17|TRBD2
CATSDGVERGSYNEQFF
TGTGCCACCAGTGATGGAGTGGAGCGGGGCTCCTACAATGAGCAGTTCTTC
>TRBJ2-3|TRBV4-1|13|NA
CASSQETAMAQYF
TGCGCCAGCAGCCAAGAAACAGCTATGGCGCAGTATTTT
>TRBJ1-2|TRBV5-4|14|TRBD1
CASSLGGTDYGYTF
TGTGCCAGCAGCTTAGGGGGCACAGACTATGGCTACACCTTC
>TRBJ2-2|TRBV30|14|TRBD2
CAWRAGVSSGELFF
TGTGCCTGGAGGGCGGGAGTAAGTTCCGGGGAGCTGTTTTTT
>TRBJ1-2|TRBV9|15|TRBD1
CASSETGTGTYGYTF
TGTGCCAGCAGCGAAACCGGGACAGGGACGTATGGCTACACCTTC
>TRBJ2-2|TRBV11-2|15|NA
CASSFGGGRTGELFF
TGTGCCAGCAGCTTTGGGGGCGGGAGAACCGGGGAGCTGTTTTTT
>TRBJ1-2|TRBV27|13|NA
CASSSWGNYGYTF
TGTGCCAGCAGTTCATGGGGCAACTATGGCTACACCTTC